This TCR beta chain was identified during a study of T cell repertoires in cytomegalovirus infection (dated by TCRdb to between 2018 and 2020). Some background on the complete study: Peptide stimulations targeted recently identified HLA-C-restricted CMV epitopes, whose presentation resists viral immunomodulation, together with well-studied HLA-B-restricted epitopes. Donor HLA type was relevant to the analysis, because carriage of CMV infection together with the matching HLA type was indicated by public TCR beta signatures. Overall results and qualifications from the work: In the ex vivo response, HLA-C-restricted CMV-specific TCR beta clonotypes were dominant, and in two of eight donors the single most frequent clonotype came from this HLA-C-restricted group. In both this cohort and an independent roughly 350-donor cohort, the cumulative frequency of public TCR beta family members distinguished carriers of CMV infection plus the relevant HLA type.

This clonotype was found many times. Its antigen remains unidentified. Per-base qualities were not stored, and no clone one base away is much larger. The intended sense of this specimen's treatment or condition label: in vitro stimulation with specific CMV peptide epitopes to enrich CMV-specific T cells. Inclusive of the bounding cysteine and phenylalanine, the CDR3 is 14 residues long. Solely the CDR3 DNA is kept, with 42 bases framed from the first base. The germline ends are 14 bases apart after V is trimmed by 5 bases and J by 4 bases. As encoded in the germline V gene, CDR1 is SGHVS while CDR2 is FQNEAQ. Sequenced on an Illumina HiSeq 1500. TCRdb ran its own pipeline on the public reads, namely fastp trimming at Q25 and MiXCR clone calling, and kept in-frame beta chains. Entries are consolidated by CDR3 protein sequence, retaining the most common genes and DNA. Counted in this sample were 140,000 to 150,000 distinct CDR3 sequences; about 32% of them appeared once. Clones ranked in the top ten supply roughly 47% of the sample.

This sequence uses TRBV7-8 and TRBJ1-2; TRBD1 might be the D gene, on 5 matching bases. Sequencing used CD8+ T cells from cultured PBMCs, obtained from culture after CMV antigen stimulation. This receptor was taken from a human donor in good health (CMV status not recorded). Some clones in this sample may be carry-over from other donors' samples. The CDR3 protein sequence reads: CASSPYWQGYGYTF. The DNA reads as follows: TGTGCCAGCAGCCCCTATTGGCAGGGCTATGGCTACACCTTC. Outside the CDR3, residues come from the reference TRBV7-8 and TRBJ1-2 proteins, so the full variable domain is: GAGVSQSPRYKVAKRGQDVALRCDPISGHVSLFWYQQALGQGPEFLTYFQNEAQLDKSGLPSDRFFAERPEGSVSTLKIQRTQQEDSAVYLCASSPYWQGYGYTFGSGTRLTVV.